The 28 T cell receptor beta chains below come from one sample, sequenced in a study of T cell repertoires in cytomegalovirus infection. TCRdb ran MiXCR on the reads and lists one entry per CDR3 protein. The sample records about 180,000 distinct CDR3 sequences, roughly 14% being singletons. What was sequenced was PBMCs. Source of these receptors: a human donor in good health (CMV status not recorded). Some clones in this sample may be carry-over from other donors' samples.

In this sample, this clonotype turned up many times. The chain couples TRBV2 to TRBJ1-1; D gene uncertain. The CDR3 consists of 14 residues. In germline, CDR1 is SNHLY, CDR2 FYNNEI. V was pared by 0 bases and J by 11 bases, with 16 bases between. The CDR3, as DNA: TGTGCCAGCAGTGAAGCGGAGTCCTCCGGTCCTGCTTTCTTT. This gives the protein CASSEAESSGPAFF.

The chain joins TRBV4-2 to TRBJ2-7; D could derive from TRBD1 or TRBD2 (5 bases each). Germline lookup yields CDR1 LGHNA and CDR2 YNFKEQ. V was cut by 3 bases and J by 0 bases, with 12 bases left in between. CDR3 length equals 15 residues. The CDR3 here is CASSQTGAGSYEQYF. DNA of the CDR3: TGTGCCAGCAGCCAGACCGGGGCCGGCTCCTACGAGCAGTACTTC.

The rearrangement joins TRBV29-1 to TRBJ2-5, with unresolved D. CDR3 length equals 12 residues. V was clipped by 4 bases and J by 5 bases, with 11 bases between them. The germline gives CDR1 SQVTM, CDR2 ANQGSEA. As DNA, the CDR3 is TGCAGCGTTGCCGTCAACTGGGAGACCCAGTACTTC. It encodes CSVAVNWETQYF.

At least ten counts were recorded for this clonotype. DNA of the CDR3: TGTGCCAGCAGTTACGTCGGGAGGCCGTCCTACAATGAGCAGTTCTTC. Its protein is CASSYVGRPSYNEQFF. The chain couples TRBV6-2 or TRBV6-3 to TRBJ2-1, with TRBD2 identical over 7 bases. From germline, CDR1 is MNHEY and CDR2 SVGEGT. The CDR3 has 16 amino acids. The trim removed 2 bases at V and 1 base at J, leaving 5 bases unmatched.

This clonotype has only a few counts. The rearrangement uses TRBV20-1 and TRBJ2-1, with 12 bases aligning to TRBD2. Germline trimming cut 3 bases from V and 4 bases from J; bases unmatched to any gene: 7. The CDR3 is made up of 16 amino acids. The germline V gene encodes CDR1 DFQATT and CDR2 SNEGSKA (reference sequence). The chain's CDR3 is CSASPQGTSGYNEQFF. In DNA, the CDR3 is TGCAGTGCTAGTCCCCAAGGGACTAGCGGGTACAATGAGCAGTTCTTC.

The chain combines TRBV20-1 with TRBJ1-2; 8 bases are shared with TRBD1. From germline, CDR1 is DFQATT and CDR2 SNEGSKA (reference sequence). V shed 5 bases, J shed 2 bases, and the junction held 1 base outside the gene matches. The CDR3 runs to 12 residues. The CDR3 region is CSAWTGNYGYTF. The CDR3 DNA follows: TGCAGTGCTTGGACAGGGAACTATGGCTACACCTTC.

This chain links TRBV7-9 with TRBJ1-2; D possibly corresponds to TRBD1 (6 bases). The CDR3 is 14 residues long. V was pared by 2 bases and J by 6 bases, with 13 bases between. Germline CDR1 and CDR2: SEHNR and FQNEAQ (reference sequence). CDR3 protein: CASSLIQGVDGYTF. CDR3 nucleotide sequence: TGTGCCAGCAGCTTAATACAGGGCGTCGATGGCTACACCTTC.

The V gene is TRBV7-3, the J gene TRBJ1-5, with a possible D match to TRBD1 (5 bases). From germline, CDR1 is SGHTA and CDR2 FQGTGA. The germline V and J ends were trimmed by 5 bases and 4 bases, with 9 bases remaining between them. The CDR3 covers 13 residues. The CDR3 sequence is CASSQDSNQPQHF. As DNA, the CDR3 is TGTGCCAGCAGCCAAGACAGTAATCAGCCCCAGCATTTT.

This clonotype was counted only a few times. The chain employs TRBV20-1 and TRBJ2-3, with 12 bases aligning to TRBD2. Germline values: CDR1 DFQATT, CDR2 SNEGSKA (reference sequence). This CDR3 has 15 residues. The J segment lost 4 bases and the V segment lost 6 bases, leaving 8 bases of the junction unmatched. CDR3 region: CSAPTSGRSPDTQYF. For the CDR3, the DNA is TGCAGTGCGCCTACTAGCGGGAGGTCCCCAGATACGCAGTATTTT.

In this sample, this clonotype turned up a few times. The J gene is TRBJ2-2, the V gene TRBV27; maybe TRBD2 (6 bases). CDR3 size: 17 residues. CDR1 MNHEY and CDR2 SMNVEV come from the germline V gene (reference sequence). Trimming removed 3 bases from V and 2 bases from J, with 16 bases in between. The CDR3 region has the DNA TGTGCCAGCAGTTTGGTTACTAGCCTGAGCAACACCGGGGAGCTGTTTTTT. Protein sequence: CASSLVTSLSNTGELFF.

The chain joins TRBV6-5 to TRBJ2-7; 7 bases fit TRBD2. Per germline, CDR1 MNHEY and CDR2 SVGAGI. The CDR3 runs to 17 residues. Unmatched junction bases numbered 10, after V lost 0 bases and J lost 2 bases. The CDR3 bases are TGTGCCAGCAGTTACTCAAGACTCGCGGGAGTGCCCTACGAGCAGTACTTC. Residues: CASSYSRLAGVPYEQYF.

The V gene is TRBV20-1, the J gene TRBJ2-3, with D maybe TRBD2 (7 bases). V was pared by 4 bases and J by 4 bases, with 12 bases between. Germline V lookup: CDR1 DFQATT, CDR2 SNEGSKA (reference sequence). This CDR3 has 13 residues. This CDR3 is CSAKRDTADTQYF. CDR3 DNA sequence: TGCAGTGCTAAGCGGGACACTGCAGATACGCAGTATTTT.

The genes are TRBV29-1 and TRBJ1-1, with TRBD1 matching 8 bases. Germline V gene data show CDR1 as SQVTM and CDR2 as ANQGSEA. The CDR3 totals 13 residues. With V trimmed by 4 bases and J by 11 bases, 12 bases remained unmatched. The CDR3 loop reads CSVAGQGDSGAFF. Here the CDR3 DNA reads TGCAGCGTTGCTGGACAGGGCGATTCGGGGGCTTTCTTT.

V and J are TRBV14 and TRBJ2-3; perhaps TRBD2 as D (5 bases). Germline V lookup: CDR1 SGHDN, CDR2 FVKESK. The V gene lost 0 bases and the J gene lost 0 bases, with 16 bases spanning the gap. The CDR3 sequence is 18 residues long. The CDR3 here is CASSQDLFRASSTDTQYF. In nucleotides, the CDR3 is TGTGCCAGCAGCCAAGACCTGTTCCGGGCTAGCAGCACAGATACGCAGTATTTT.

The rearrangement uses TRBV18 and TRBJ2-7; 9 bases are a match to TRBD1. V was pared by 3 bases and J by 1 base, with 4 bases of the junction left unmatched. In germline, CDR1 is KGHSH, CDR2 LQKENI. The CDR3 totals 15 residues. The CDR3 bases are TGTGCCAGCTCACCCGTCGGGACAGGGTCCTACGAGCAGTACTTC. This gives the protein CASSPVGTGSYEQYF.

A note on this clonotype: Relative to the germline gene, one junction end is altered; a read error may explain this. The J gene is TRBJ1-4, the V gene TRBV10-1, with 9 bases matching TRBD1. CDR1 and CDR2 (germline): WNHNN, SYGVQD (reference sequence). The length of the CDR3 is 15 residues. The CDR3 here is CAANLRDRVEERLFF. CDR3 DNA: TGCGCCGCGAACCTTCGGGACAGGGTAGAAGAAAGACTGTTTTTT.

This rearrangement joins TRBV10-2 to TRBJ2-5; no definite D call. CDR1 and CDR2 from the germline V gene are WSHSY and SAAADI. Between the trimmed V and J ends, which lost 6 bases and 2 bases, there was a span of 7 bases. The CDR3 contains 12 residues. CDR3 residues: CASRSQQETQYF. The CDR3, as DNA: TGCGCCAGCAGATCCCAGCAAGAGACCCAGTACTTC.

This clonotype has more than one count but fewer than ten. This chain links TRBV14 with TRBJ2-5, with D hard to call. The ends were cut back, 2 bases at V and 5 bases at J, with 15 bases in the middle. The germline V gene has CDR1 SGHDN and CDR2 FVKESK. The CDR3 has 15 amino acids. The CDR3 loop is CASSQNYLPSETQYF. CDR3 bases: TGTGCCAGCAGCCAAAACTACCTTCCTTCCGAGACCCAGTACTTC. The whole variable domain, filled in from reference TRBV14 and TRBJ2-5, reads EAGVTQFPSHSVIEKGQTVTLRCDPISGHDNLYWYRRVMGKEIKFLLHFVKESKQDESGMPNNRFLAERTGGTYSTLKVQPAELEDSGVYFCASSQNYLPSETQYFGPGTRLLVL.

This clonotype was counted at least ten times. The chain joins TRBV28 to TRBJ2-7; TRBD1 aligns across 10 bases. Germline V lookup: CDR1 MDHEN, CDR2 SYDVKM. This CDR3 has 15 amino acids. V shed 5 bases, J shed 4 bases, and the junction held 8 bases outside the gene matches. CDR3 sequence reads: CASSGPGQGPYEQYF. CDR3 DNA sequence: TGTGCCAGCAGTGGACCGGGACAGGGGCCATACGAGCAGTACTTC.

This clonotype was counted ten times or more. The CDR3 DNA follows: TGTGCCAGCAGCTTAGAATGGCCGGGAAAACTGTTTTTT. Amino acids: CASSLEWPGKLFF. The chain couples TRBV7-2 to TRBJ1-4; no definite D call. The CDR3 loop spans 13 amino acids. V dropped 1 base and J dropped 10 bases, with 10 bases sitting between them. Germline assignment: CDR1 SGHTA and CDR2 FQGNSA.

This clonotype has a handful of counts. J is TRBJ2-7 and V is TRBV10-2; no clear D. V gave up 10 bases and J gave up 6 bases, with 19 bases separating them. CDR3 length: 13 residues. Germline CDR1 is WSHSY and CDR2 is SAAADI. CDR3 DNA: TGCGCCACCGGTCAGACCATCTCTCTCGAGCAGTACTTC. Protein product: CATGQTISLEQYF.

This chain uses TRBV7-9 with TRBJ2-7; TRBD1 matches 7 bases. In germline, CDR1 is SEHNR, CDR2 FQNEAQ (reference sequence). The CDR3 has 14 amino acids. After removal of 0 bases from V and 5 bases from J, the junction contained 4 bases not matched to a gene. In DNA, the CDR3 is TGTGCCAGCAGCTTAGCCCTAGACAGGGACGAGCAGTACTTC. Its protein is CASSLALDRDEQYF.

This clonotype occurred many times. This sequence joins TRBV20-1 and TRBJ2-7; 7 positions match TRBD1. CDR3 length: 12 amino acids. The junction had 4 bases not matched to a gene; V was cut back by 5 bases and J by 3 bases. Germline V gives CDR1 DFQATT, CDR2 SNEGSKA (reference sequence). CDR3 region: CSAWTGLYEQYF. As DNA, the CDR3 is TGCAGTGCTTGGACAGGACTCTACGAGCAGTACTTC.

This clonotype was detected only a few times. The chain links TRBV18 to TRBJ2-4; D is ambiguous. Germline CDR1 is KGHSH and CDR2 is LQKENI. V shed 4 bases and J shed 7 bases, with 8 bases lying between them. CDR3 length: 12 residues. The CDR3 sequence: CASSQDENIQYF. The CDR3 DNA follows: TGTGCCAGCTCACAGGACGAGAACATTCAGTACTTC.

This clonotype was detected many times. The chain has TRBV7-7 and TRBJ2-7; D is uncertain. Germline V gene lookup returns CDR1 SSHAT and CDR2 FNYEAQ (reference sequence). The V and J ends lost 5 bases and 7 bases respectively, with 12 bases between them. CDR3 size: 12 residues. CDR3 amino acids: CASSPGSGEQYF. The CDR3 nucleotides read TGTGCCAGCAGCCCCGGGTCCGGGGAGCAGTACTTC.

Many counts were recorded for this clonotype. The CDR3 spells CASSSGLAGGRPLYNEQFF. The CDR3 region has the DNA TGTGCCAGCAGTTCAGGACTAGCGGGAGGCCGCCCCCTTTACAATGAGCAGTTCTTC. J is TRBJ2-1 and V is TRBV7-2, with 14 nucleotides matching TRBD2. This CDR3 has 19 amino acids. The trim removed 6 bases at V and 4 bases at J, leaving 14 bases unmatched. From germline, CDR1 is SGHTA and CDR2 FQGNSA.

The sample holds many counts of this clonotype. The rearrangement links TRBV7-2 to TRBJ1-4, with D tentatively TRBD1 (5 bases). Trimming cost V 4 bases and J 0 bases, with 9 bases left between them. The CDR3 contains 15 residues. Germline V CDR1 and CDR2: SGHTA, FQGNSA. CDR3 sequence: CASSSRQPTNEKLFF. The DNA of the CDR3 is TGTGCCAGCAGCTCAAGACAGCCAACTAATGAAAAACTGTTTTTT. Full variable domain (remainder filled in from reference TRBV7-2 and TRBJ1-4): GAGVSQSPSNKVTEKGKDVELRCDPISGHTALYWYRQSLGQGLEFLIYFQGNSAPDKSGLPSDRFSAERTGGSVSTLTIQRTQQEDSAVYLCASSSRQPTNEKLFFGSGTQLSVL.

This clonotype was observed a few times. This chain uses TRBV25-1 with TRBJ2-1; D might be TRBD2 (6 bases). From germline, CDR1 is MGHDK and CDR2 SYGVNS. Trimming took off 4 bases at V and 7 bases at J, with 8 bases between the two ends. This CDR3 contains 12 residues. The CDR3 is CASSGGVNEQFF. CDR3 coding DNA: TGTGCCAGCAGTGGGGGGGTTAATGAGCAGTTCTTC.